The T cell receptor (beta chain) described here comes from a study of OX40 agonist ivuxolimab in advanced cancers. Study information: Eligibility rules accepted prior anti-PD-1, anti-PD-L1 or anti-CTLA-4 therapy, and around 38% had some.

Sequencing used immunoSEQ multiplex PCR; TCRdb keeps in-frame clones, though not all of them. The sample has about 16,000 clones; approximately 80% are singletons. The count of this clone is one. Its antigen is unknown. Autoimmune disease history or systemic immunosuppression excluded patients. Study conclusions and caveats: The mean number of expanded clones was higher in CD8+ T cells than in CD4+. CD4+ and CD8+ blood T cells expanded clonally by week 6 at 0.1 to 3.0 mg/kg.

Per the germline V gene, CDR1 is SGHAT and CDR2 is FQNNGV. With V trimmed by 5 bases and J by 5 bases, 6 bases remained unmatched. The CDR3 sequence is 15 residues long. This chain joins TRBV11-2 and TRBJ1-5; TRBD1 matches 10 bases. The starting material was CD4+ or CD8+ T cells sorted from blood, obtained in a trial of the OX40 agonist ivuxolimab. This clonotype originated in an adult with an advanced solid tumor such as melanoma, head and neck, liver or kidney cancer. DNA for the CDR3: TGTGCCAGCAGCCCCTGGACAGGGGGGGATCAGCCCCAGCATTTT. Its translation is CASSPWTGGDQPQHF.